This T cell receptor beta chain derives from a study of blood T cell repertoires in COVID-19. Study-wide background: Sites in the United States, Italy and Spain provided acute and convalescent COVID-19 samples. From T cells, B-cell-depleted T cells, or PBMCs came the material, which was cDNA or gDNA.

Per the study methods: Quantification of nucleated cells was approximated via reference gene primer amplification. Generated by immunoSEQ multiplex PCR, the TCRdb table keeps only in-frame clones and is missing some. V and J calls and clone size are those listed in that table; D and trimming were worked out from the DNA. The sample yields 55,000 or so clones, 65% to 85% seen once. Deletions cut 2 bases from V and 0 bases from J, with 10 bases between. The CDR3 is 16 residues long. Germline V gene data show CDR1 as LGHNA and CDR2 as YNFKEQ. The chain uses TRBV4-2 and TRBJ1-4; maybe TRBD1 (5 bases). The sequencing input was peripheral blood. The clonotype comes from a man aged 55 to 70 with acute or convalescent COVID-19. The CDR3: CASSQSAGPTNEKLFF. CDR3 coding DNA: TGTGCCAGCAGCCAATCCGCGGGACCAACTAATGAAAAACTGTTTTTT.